This TCR beta chain was obtained from a study of OX40 agonist ivuxolimab in advanced cancers. The CDR3 runs 15 residues. The V segment lost 4 bases and the J segment 6 bases; nucleotides outside the gene matches: 4. Looked up from germline, CDR1 is SGHVS and CDR2 is FNYEAQ. Produced via immunoSEQ multiplex PCR; TCRdb's table is partial and in-frame only. The repertoire has fewer than 70,000 clones, approximately 90% of them found once; the top ten carry almost 0.45%. This specimen was CD4+ or CD8+ T cells sorted from blood, taken in a trial of the OX40 agonist ivuxolimab. This chain uses TRBV7-6 with TRBJ2-1, with 12 bases aligning to TRBD2. This clonotype was obtained from an adult with an advanced solid tumor such as melanoma, head and neck, liver or kidney cancer. As DNA, the CDR3 is TGTGCCAGCAGCTCAGGACTAGCGGGGATCAATGAGCAGTTCTTC. Encoded protein: CASSSGLAGINEQFF.